The 29 T cell receptor beta chains listed next were all sequenced from one sample in a study of cytomegalovirus exposure and HLA in healthy donors. TCRdb's copy holds only in-frame clones and misses some; the assay was immunoSEQ multiplex PCR. There are about 130,000 clones in the sample; roughly 86% occur only once, and 1.4% to 1.5% lies in the top ten. The specimen sequenced was PBMCs. All receptors derive from a man aged 25 to 45 in good health and CMV-seronegative.

This clone was picked up one time. The chain links TRBV30 to TRBJ1-1; D possibly corresponds to TRBD1 (5 bases). CDR3 length: 14 residues. Between the trimmed V and J ends, which lost 3 bases and 7 bases, there was a span of 18 bases. Germline CDR1 and CDR2: GTSNPN and SVGIG (reference sequence). CDR3 DNA: TGTGCCTGGAGCGGGGGTTCCGGACCTTTTGAAGCTTTCTTT. Encoded protein: CAWSGGSGPFEAFF.

The chain has TRBV19 and TRBJ1-4; TRBD1 might be the D (5 bases). Germline CDR1 is LNHDA and CDR2 is SQIVND (reference sequence). V lost 4 bases, J lost 8 bases, and 20 bases lay in between. The CDR3 has 16 residues. The CDR3 coding sequence is TGTGCCAGTAGTACCGCCTGGGGGGAGGGAAACGAAAAACTGTTTTTT. This gives the protein CASSTAWGEGNEKLFF.

This chain joins TRBV6-5 and TRBJ2-7; TRBD1 might be the D (6 bases). V was clipped by 6 bases and J by 5 bases, with 14 bases between them. Germline V CDR1 and CDR2: MNHEY, SVGAGI. The CDR3 runs to 13 residues. The CDR3 is CASRDSWYDEQYF. DNA of the CDR3: TGTGCCAGCAGGGACAGTTGGTACGACGAGCAGTACTTC.

A single count supports this clone. V is TRBV11-2 and J is TRBJ1-1; a weak D match, TRBD1 (6 bases). The length of the CDR3 is 13 residues. V was cut by 5 bases and J by 6 bases, with 13 bases left in between. The germline V gene has CDR1 SGHAT and CDR2 FQNNGV. The DNA for the CDR3 is TGTGCCAGCAGCGTCACAGGGAGTGCTGAAGCTTTCTTT. Translating it yields CASSVTGSAEAFF.

This rearrangement joins TRBV28 to TRBJ1-1; 7 bases match TRBD1. V shed 5 bases, J shed 4 bases, and the junction held 13 bases outside the gene matches. Germline V gives CDR1 MDHEN, CDR2 SYDVKM. CDR3 size: 16 residues. In DNA, the CDR3 is TGTGCCAGCAGTCCGGTAGGGGGCGCGGAGCTCACTGAAGCTTTCTTT. Protein sequence: CASSPVGGAELTEAFF. The full variable domain, in which reference TRBV28 and TRBJ1-1 provide the parts outside the CDR3, is DVKVTQSSRYLVKRTGEKVFLECVQDMDHENMFWYRQDPGLGLRLIYFSYDVKMKEKGDIPEGYSVSREKKERFSLILESASTNQTSMYLCASSPVGGAELTEAFFGQGTRLTVV.

This chain joins TRBV5-1 and TRBJ1-1; possible D gene TRBD1, 6 bases. V was pared by 5 bases and J by 0 bases, with 20 bases between. This CDR3 is 17 amino acids long. Germline CDR1 SGHRS, CDR2 YFSETQ. The CDR3 loop is CASRVDSGHRMNTEAFF. The CDR3 region has the DNA TGCGCCAGCAGGGTAGATTCGGGACACCGAATGAACACTGAAGCTTTCTTT.

The chain carries TRBV7-7 and TRBJ2-2; 8 bases are shared with TRBD2. This CDR3 contains 15 residues. Germline V gene data show CDR1 as SSHAT and CDR2 as FNYEAQ (reference sequence). With V trimmed by 4 bases and J by 3 bases, 4 bases remained unmatched. The CDR3 coding sequence is TGTGCCAGCAGCTCTCGGGGGGGAGACACCGGGGAGCTGTTTTTT. Amino acids: CASSSRGGDTGELFF.

This rearrangement joins TRBV9 to TRBJ1-4; 9 positions agree with TRBD1. V lost 3 bases and J lost 6; bases outside the gene matches: 3. Germline V gene data show CDR1 as SGDLS and CDR2 as YYNGEE. The CDR3 runs 14 residues. The CDR3 DNA follows: TGTGCCAGCAGCGCGGGACAGGGCTATGAAAAACTGTTTTTT. Its translation is CASSAGQGYEKLFF.

The V call is TRBV10-3, the J call TRBJ2-7; 8 nucleotides align to TRBD2. Germline V gene sequence: CDR1 ENHRY, CDR2 SYGVKD. V shed 6 bases, J shed 3 bases, and the junction held 7 bases outside the gene matches. The CDR3 runs 14 residues. CDR3 in amino acids: CAIRFNSGDYEQYF. CDR3 sequence (DNA): TGTGCCATCAGATTCAATAGCGGGGACTACGAGCAGTACTTC.

This chain joins TRBV7-6 and TRBJ2-2; 12 bases fit TRBD2. J gave up 4 bases and V 3 bases, and 12 bases lay outside the gene matches. Germline V gene data show CDR1 as SGHVS and CDR2 as FNYEAQ. The CDR3 loop spans 19 amino acids. The chain's CDR3 is CASSFLSYGLAGTTGELFF. Here the CDR3 DNA reads TGTGCCAGCAGCTTCCTCTCTTATGGACTAGCGGGAACCACCGGGGAGCTGTTTTTT.

J is TRBJ2-7 and V is TRBV2; D may be TRBD2 (5 bases). With 2 bases removed from V and 6 bases from J, the gap between germline ends came to 17 bases. CDR3 length: 15 residues. Germline V gives CDR1 SNHLY, CDR2 FYNNEI. The CDR3 coding sequence is TGTGCCAGCAGTGAAAATGGGCGGACTGTAATCGAGCAGTACTTC. This encodes CASSENGRTVIEQYF. The variable domain in full, with the rest retrieved from reference TRBV2 and TRBJ2-7, is EPEVTQTPSHQVTQMGQEVILRCVPISNHLYFYWYRQILGQKVEFLVSFYNNEISEKSEIFDDQFSVERPDGSNFTLKIRSTKLEDSAMYFCASSENGRTVIEQYFGPGTRLTVT.

This chain joins TRBV4-2 and TRBJ2-3; TRBD2 matches 12 bases. The CDR3 covers 17 residues. V lost 4 bases to trimming and J lost 0 bases; unmatched junction nucleotides: 5. Per the germline V gene, CDR1 is LGHNA and CDR2 is YNFKEQ. CDR3 loop: CASSPGTSGLSTDTQYF. CDR3 DNA sequence: TGTGCCAGCAGCCCCGGGACTAGCGGGCTCAGCACAGATACGCAGTATTTT.

This chain joins TRBV12-5 and TRBJ2-3; tentatively, D is TRBD2 (6 bases). The CDR3 covers 16 residues. Trimming removed 6 bases from V and 0 bases from J, with 16 bases in between. Germline values: CDR1 LGHNT, CDR2 FRNRAP. The CDR3 region is CASGLGTGPSTDTQYF. Written as DNA, the CDR3 is TGTGCTAGTGGCCTAGGGACTGGGCCTAGCACAGATACGCAGTATTTT.

CDR3 protein: CASSSRRQGAYEQYF. The CDR3 DNA is TGCGCCAGCAGCTCGAGGAGACAGGGTGCCTACGAGCAGTACTTC. V gene TRBV5-1 combines with J gene TRBJ2-7; TRBD1 matches 7 bases. This CDR3 region has 15 residues. Germline assignment: CDR1 SGHRS and CDR2 YFSETQ. V trimming: 3 bases; J trimming: 2 bases; junction bases outside the gene matches: 8.

This sequence joins TRBV7-9 and TRBJ1-3, with D perhaps matching TRBD1 (6 bases). There are 15 residues in the CDR3. Germline V gene sequence: CDR1 SEHNR, CDR2 FQNEAQ (reference sequence). The V and J ends lost 0 bases and 1 base respectively, with 7 bases between them. The CDR3 nucleotides are TGTGCCAGCAGCTTAGCCGGGACATCTGGAAACACCATATATTTT. It specifies CASSLAGTSGNTIYF.

The V call is TRBV2, the J call TRBJ2-2, with 13 bases identical to TRBD2. The CDR3 is made up of 15 amino acids. With 4 bases clipped from V and 6 bases from J, the junction kept 2 bases outside the gene matches. Germline V gene data show CDR1 as SNHLY and CDR2 as FYNNEI. Here the CDR3 DNA reads TGTGCCAGCAGTGGGACTAGCGGGAGCTCCGGGGAGCTGTTTTTT. Translation gives CASSGTSGSSGELFF. Filled out from reference TRBV2 and TRBJ2-2, the complete variable domain reads EPEVTQTPSHQVTQMGQEVILRCVPISNHLYFYWYRQILGQKVEFLVSFYNNEISEKSEIFDDQFSVERPDGSNFTLKIRSTKLEDSAMYFCASSGTSGSSGELFFGEGSRLTVL.

The V gene is TRBV30, the J gene TRBJ1-1; D perhaps matches TRBD1 (6 bases). Germline V gene lookup returns CDR1 GTSNPN and CDR2 SVGIG (reference sequence). The CDR3 contains 14 residues. Trimming removed 2 bases from V and 5 bases from J, with 15 bases in between. CDR3 DNA: TGTGCCTGGAGTTCTGGTCGAAGGGGGACTGAAGCTTTCTTT. It translates to CAWSSGRRGTEAFF.

The CDR3 DNA follows: TGTGCCAGCAGTGGACAACCGGGACACCGCTCCTACGAGCAGTACTTC. This gives the protein CASSGQPGHRSYEQYF. The chain couples TRBV2 to TRBJ2-7; maybe TRBD1 (6 bases). This CDR3 contains 16 residues. The germline CDR1 and CDR2 sequences are SNHLY and FYNNEI. Trimming shortened V by 4 bases and J by 0 bases, and 16 bases separated the two germline ends.

About this clone itself: The sample contains more than one DNA sequence encoding this CDR3. The rearrangement uses TRBV27 and TRBJ1-3, with D tentatively TRBD1 (5 bases). Between the trimmed V and J ends, which lost 4 bases and 0 bases, there was a span of 7 bases. The CDR3 has 14 amino acids. Germline-derived CDR1 and CDR2 are MNHEY and SMNVEV (reference sequence). CDR3 in amino acids: CASSSGVSGNTIYF. DNA for the CDR3: TGTGCCAGCAGTTCGGGGGTCTCTGGAAACACCATATATTTT.

The V gene is TRBV29-1, the J gene TRBJ2-4, with 7 bases aligning to TRBD1. Per the germline V gene, CDR1 is SQVTM and CDR2 is ANQGSEA. This CDR3 spans 12 amino acids. V shed 5 bases and J 6 bases; nucleotides not matched to a gene: 4. The CDR3 region is CSVFAGGNIQYF. The DNA of the CDR3 is TGCAGCGTTTTCGCAGGGGGAAACATTCAGTACTTC. Together with reference TRBV29-1 and TRBJ2-4, the CDR3 gives the full variable domain: SAVISQKPSRDICQRGTSLTIQCQVDSQVTMMFWYRQQPGQSLTLIATANQGSEATYESGFVIDKFPISRPNLTFSTLTVSNMSPEDSSIYLCSVFAGGNIQYFGAGTRLSVL.

V gene TRBV4-3 combines with J gene TRBJ2-5; 13 bases map to TRBD2. Trimming cost V 2 bases and J 1 base; bases outside gene matches: 7. Germline lookup yields CDR1 LGHNA and CDR2 YSLEER. The CDR3 covers 18 residues. For the CDR3, the DNA is TGCGCCAGCAGCCAATTCTTCACTAGCGGGAGGGGCCAAGAGACCCAGTACTTC. As protein: CASSQFFTSGRGQETQYF.

This chain links TRBV13 with TRBJ2-7; TRBD1 matches at 10 bases. The V gene end was trimmed by 2 bases and the J gene end by 3 bases; junction bases not matched to a gene: 7. This CDR3 comprises 16 residues. From germline, CDR1 is PRHDT and CDR2 FYEKMQ (reference sequence). The CDR3 DNA reads TGTGCCAGCAGCTTAATATCCGGGGACAGGGGCTACGAGCAGTACTTC. This translates into CASSLISGDRGYEQYF.

The count of this clone is one. The rearrangement links TRBV4-3 to TRBJ2-7; a weak D match, TRBD1 (6 bases). Germline V gene data show CDR1 as LGHNA and CDR2 as YSLEER. V was shortened by 1 base and J by 0 bases, with 13 bases between the two germline ends. This CDR3 is 16 amino acids long. Written as DNA, the CDR3 is TGCGCCAGCAGCCAAGTTTGGACAGACGTCTCCTACGAGCAGTACTTC. Translating gives CASSQVWTDVSYEQYF.

This chain connects TRBV6-1 to TRBJ1-1; D unclear. V shed 3 bases and J shed 6 bases, with 17 bases lying between them. Germline lookup yields CDR1 MNHNS and CDR2 SASEGT. This CDR3 has 15 amino acids. CDR3 nucleotides: TGTGCCAGCAGTGATGGGAGGGTCACGTCCGCTGAAGCTTTCTTT. The encoded protein is CASSDGRVTSAEAFF.

This sequence joins TRBV6-5 and TRBJ2-5; the match to TRBD2 covers 10 bases. The V segment lost 2 bases and the J segment 5 bases; nucleotides outside the gene matches: 5. From germline, CDR1 is MNHEY and CDR2 SVGAGI. The CDR3 is made up of 15 amino acids. CDR3: CASSYLAGAEETQYF. The CDR3 DNA is TGTGCCAGCAGTTACCTAGCGGGGGCTGAGGAGACCCAGTACTTC.

The chain links TRBV2 to TRBJ2-1; D not certain. The CDR3 length is 11 residues. The germline V and J ends were trimmed by 8 bases and 10 bases, with 12 bases remaining between them. The germline gives CDR1 SNHLY, CDR2 FYNNEI. In DNA form, the CDR3 reads TGTGCCAGCTGGGTGGGCGACGAGCAGTTCTTC. The encoded protein is CASWVGDEQFF.

The chain employs TRBV5-1 and TRBJ2-7; 12 nucleotides match TRBD2. The CDR3 is 16 residues long. The germline V gene has CDR1 SGHRS and CDR2 YFSETQ. The V segment lost 3 bases and the J segment 2 bases; nucleotides outside the gene matches: 6. The chain's CDR3 is CASSSRTSGIAYEQYF. CDR3 nucleotide sequence: TGCGCCAGCAGCTCCCGGACTAGCGGGATCGCCTACGAGCAGTACTTC.

This rearrangement joins TRBV5-1 to TRBJ1-1, with 9 bases matching TRBD1. This CDR3 spans 15 amino acids. From germline, CDR1 is SGHRS and CDR2 YFSETQ. V dropped 0 bases and J dropped 7; count of bases not matched to a gene: 7. CDR3 nucleotides: TGCGCCAGCAGCTTGGCGGACAGGGGCGGCGGTGAAGCTTTCTTT. This encodes CASSLADRGGGEAFF.

This chain joins TRBV5-1 and TRBJ2-3, with D unresolved. The germline V gene has CDR1 SGHRS and CDR2 YFSETQ. V was pared by 2 bases and J by 2 bases, with 15 bases between. This CDR3 is built from 16 residues. CDR3 loop: CASSLLRQRTTDTQYF. CDR3 DNA: TGCGCCAGCAGCTTACTTAGGCAGCGCACCACAGATACGCAGTATTTT.